This record looks at one T cell receptor beta chain sequence and its context. This clonotype was recorded at least ten times. Which antigen it targets is not known. No much larger clone is present one base from it, and per-base qualities are unavailable. Sequencing was carried out with an Illumina HiSeq 2500. Superscript III and a set of TRAV- and TRBV-specific primers were used to synthesize first-strand cDNA, so that both TCRalpha and TCRbeta chains were covered. TCRs were amplified for 20 PCR cycles with Phusion, using a constant-region primer paired with the adapter attached to the V primers. Amplification of the isolated mRNA was done with the MessageAmp II aRNA Amplification Kit, which involved a 16-hour in vitro transcription at 37 degrees C. mRNA for TCR sequencing was isolated with the Dynabeads mRNA DIRECT Purification Kit. Indexed Illumina adapters were added in a second Phusion PCR of 25 cycles, after which AMPure XP beads were used to purify the products. Per the original workflow: Using custom Perl scripts, TCR sequences that encoded the same protein were pooled, out-of-frame sequences were dropped, and the abundance of each clonotype was calculated. The analysis excluded TCR sequences that were supported by just one read. Among the metrics used to describe the repertoires were Shannon entropy, Gini index, clonality, richness, and the frequency of TCRs shared between repertoires. TCRdb reworked the public reads: Q25 trimming with fastp, MiXCR clone assembly, productive beta chains retained. Merged by CDR3 protein, the rows form single entries marked with the most common genes and DNA. TCRdb's processing, not the study's, gives the V and J calls here. The sample table lists around 60,000 distinct CDR3 sequences, 20% to 25% of them with a count of one. Of the sample, around 6.5% is held by the ten largest clones.

V drops 1 base and J drops 4 bases, leaving 13 bases in between. CDR1 and CDR2, looked up from the germline V gene, are SGHRS and YFSETQ. The CDR3 starts with the cysteine, ends with the phenylalanine, and has 15 residues. This entry keeps only the CDR3 DNA: 45 bases, framed from base 1. This entry belongs to a study of low-dose radiotherapy and immunotherapy resistance in tumors (dated by TCRdb to the early 2020s). Broadly, across the study: Patients in Cohort 1 were given 0.5 Gy per fraction every 2 weeks, and the prescribed total PTV dose was 6.5 Gy. Eight patients were included in the translational analysis, namely three from the first dose cohort plus the first five from the second dose cohort. Starting on cycle 1 day 1, patients took 300 mg of aspirin by mouth once daily for four cycles. The trial did not randomize participants into treatment groups. For Cohort 2, the dose was 1 Gy per fraction given every two weeks, adding up to 13 Gy in total across 26 weeks. Nivolumab was administered intravenously as a 240 mg flat dose every two weeks, and ipilimumab was administered intravenously at 1 mg/kg every six weeks. Cyclophosphamide 200 mg/m2 was given intravenously every two weeks, one day before each radiation and immunotherapy administration.

Read against the paper, the sample's time point label means: after trial treatment. Sample treatment or condition, as interpreted from the label and publication: LDRT plus nivolumab, ipilimumab, low-dose cyclophosphamide and aspirin (RACIN trial). The donors came from RACIN, which was a single-arm phase I dose-escalation trial that paired nivolumab and ipilimumab with aspirin, low-dose cyclophosphamide and low-dose radiotherapy. Patients with advanced, TIL-negative solid tumors were considered eligible. The TCR comes from a male donor with prostate cancer. Recombination connected TRBV5-1 to TRBJ2-3, and TRBD1 may be the D gene, going by 6 matching bases. The sequencing here drew on PBMCs, taken after low-dose radiotherapy plus immunotherapy. At the DNA level, the sequence is TGCGCCAGCAGCTTGAGAACAGGGCCAGCAGATACGCAGTATTTT. This translates into CASSLRTGPADTQYF.